The rows below give T cell receptor beta chains drawn from one sample of a study of cytomegalovirus exposure and HLA in healthy donors. Data came from immunoSEQ multiplex PCR; TCRdb stores just in-frame clones and leaves some out. The sample lists approximately 290,000 clones; 80% were seen once. Sequences were obtained from PBMCs. The receptors were sampled from a girl aged 2-15 years in good health and CMV-seronegative. Both conserved end residues are part of each CDR3. A D gene is named only where the DNA matches it firmly. Rows may omit the clone size; those that give it use once, few, many or a size class.

v_gene: TRBV21-1
len: 15
j_gene: TRBJ1-5
d_gene: -
abundance: -
CDR3aa: CARGQGSPHNQPQHF
CDR3nt: TGTGCCAGAGGACAGGGTTCCCCCCACAATCAGCCCCAGCATTTT

v_gene: TRBV28
len: 14
j_gene: TRBJ2-7
d_gene: -
abundance: -
CDR3aa: CASSSGQGTHEQYF
CDR3nt: TGTGCCAGCAGTTCAGGGCAGGGTACCCACGAGCAGTACTTC

v_gene: TRBV2
len: 13
j_gene: TRBJ1-6
d_gene: -
abundance: -
CDR3aa: CASSGSLNSPLHF
CDR3nt: TGTGCCAGCTCAGGCAGCCTTAATTCACCCCTCCACTTT

v_gene: TRBV25-1
len: 14
j_gene: TRBJ2-7
d_gene: -
abundance: -
CDR3aa: CASSEPESYYEQYF
CDR3nt: TGTGCCAGCAGTGAACCAGAGAGTTACTACGAGCAGTACTTC

v_gene: TRBV6-5
len: 14
j_gene: TRBJ2-7
d_gene: -
abundance: -
CDR3aa: CASSRSDNSYEQYF
CDR3nt: TGTGCCAGCAGTCGATCGGACAACTCCTACGAGCAGTACTTC

v_gene: TRBV4-2
len: 14
j_gene: TRBJ1-6
d_gene: TRBD1
abundance: -
CDR3aa: CASSLQVGQGPLHF
CDR3nt: TGTGCCAGCAGCCTTCAAGTAGGACAGGGGCCCCTCCACTTT

v_gene: TRBV19
len: 15
j_gene: TRBJ2-1
d_gene: -
abundance: -
CDR3aa: CASSPSHNSYNEQFF
CDR3nt: TGTGCCAGTAGTCCGTCGCACAACTCCTACAATGAGCAGTTCTTC

v_gene: TRBV28
len: 14
j_gene: TRBJ1-5
d_gene: TRBD1
abundance: -
CDR3aa: CASSFETGSQPQHF
CDR3nt: TGTGCCAGCAGTTTCGAGACAGGGAGTCAGCCCCAGCATTTT

v_gene: TRBV2
len: 14
j_gene: TRBJ2-7
d_gene: -
abundance: few
CDR3aa: CVSKAAGASYEQYF
CDR3nt: TGTGTCAGCAAGGCGGCAGGGGCTTCCTACGAGCAGTACTTC

v_gene: TRBV7-3
len: 13
j_gene: TRBJ1-1
d_gene: -
abundance: few
CDR3aa: CASSLSRDTEAFF
CDR3nt: TGTGCCAGCAGCTTAAGTCGGGACACTGAAGCTTTCTTT

v_gene: TRBV9
len: 15
j_gene: TRBJ2-1
d_gene: TRBD2
abundance: -
CDR3aa: CASSPTSGRYNEQFF
CDR3nt: TGTGCCAGCAGCCCCACTAGCGGGAGATACAATGAGCAGTTCTTC

v_gene: TRBV6-5
len: 13
j_gene: TRBJ1-1
d_gene: -
abundance: once
CDR3aa: CASSFRGRTEAFF
CDR3nt: TGTGCCAGCAGTTTCAGGGGAAGGACTGAAGCTTTCTTT

v_gene: TRBV9
len: 16
j_gene: TRBJ2-2
d_gene: -
abundance: -
CDR3aa: CASSVVGAENTGELFF
CDR3nt: TGTGCCAGCAGCGTAGTGGGGGCAGAGAACACCGGGGAGCTGTTTTTT

v_gene: TRBV28
len: 12
j_gene: TRBJ2-7
d_gene: -
abundance: -
CDR3aa: CASSSTAYEQYF
CDR3nt: TGTGCCAGCAGTTCGACAGCATACGAGCAGTACTTC

v_gene: TRBV6-1
len: 12
j_gene: TRBJ2-7
d_gene: -
abundance: -
CDR3aa: CASSEQYYEQYF
CDR3nt: TGTGCCAGCAGTGAGCAGTATTACGAGCAGTACTTC

v_gene: TRBV28
len: 15
j_gene: TRBJ2-7
d_gene: TRBD1
abundance: -
CDR3aa: CASSPLRQGAYEQYF
CDR3nt: TGTGCCAGCAGTCCACTTCGACAGGGGGCCTACGAGCAGTACTTC

v_gene: TRBV7-3
len: 14
j_gene: TRBJ2-5
d_gene: -
abundance: -
CDR3aa: CASSLNSFQETQYF
CDR3nt: TGTGCCAGCAGCTTAAATTCCTTTCAAGAGACCCAGTACTTC

v_gene: TRBV28
len: 15
j_gene: TRBJ2-7
d_gene: -
abundance: -
CDR3aa: CASTPPGSTSYEQYF
CDR3nt: TGTGCCAGCACCCCACCCGGGTCTACCTCCTACGAGCAGTACTTC

v_gene: TRBV7-6
len: 14
j_gene: TRBJ2-5
d_gene: -
abundance: few
CDR3aa: CASSLVLGGETQYF
CDR3nt: TGTGCCAGCAGCTTAGTTCTGGGGGGAGAGACCCAGTACTTC

v_gene: TRBV29-1
len: 14
j_gene: TRBJ1-3
d_gene: TRBD1
abundance: -
CDR3aa: CSVERGLTGNTIYF
CDR3nt: TGCAGCGTTGAAAGGGGGCTCACTGGAAACACCATATATTTT

v_gene: TRBV28
len: 16
j_gene: TRBJ1-4
d_gene: -
abundance: -
CDR3aa: CASSVFRGAVDEKLFF
CDR3nt: TGTGCCAGCAGTGTATTTCGGGGGGCGGTGGATGAAAAACTGTTTTTT

v_gene: TRBV9
len: 15
j_gene: TRBJ2-7
d_gene: TRBD1
abundance: -
CDR3aa: CASSVATGSSYEQYF
CDR3nt: TGTGCCAGCAGCGTAGCGACAGGGAGTTCGTACGAGCAGTACTTC

v_gene: TRBV21-1
len: 16
j_gene: TRBJ2-7
d_gene: -
abundance: -
CDR3aa: CASSICSGTSGPEQYF
CDR3nt: TGTGCCAGCAGCATTTGTTCCGGGACTAGCGGCCCGGAGCAGTACTTC

v_gene: TRBV11-2
len: 15
j_gene: TRBJ2-2
d_gene: TRBD1
abundance: -
CDR3aa: CASRRTGYNTGELFF
CDR3nt: TGTGCCAGCAGACGGACAGGGTATAACACCGGGGAGCTGTTTTTT

v_gene: TRBV5-1
len: 15
j_gene: TRBJ1-4
d_gene: TRBD1
abundance: -
CDR3aa: CASSVRQGVGEKLFF
CDR3nt: TGCGCCAGCAGCGTGAGACAGGGGGTAGGCGAAAAACTGTTTTTT

v_gene: TRBV7-9
len: 18
j_gene: TRBJ2-1
d_gene: -
abundance: -
CDR3aa: CASSLVKGQPVGHNEQFF
CDR3nt: TGTGCCAGCAGCTTAGTCAAGGGGCAGCCGGTTGGACACAATGAGCAGTTCTTC

v_gene: TRBV4-2
len: 15
j_gene: TRBJ2-5
d_gene: -
abundance: -
CDR3aa: CASSQETGPSETQYF
CDR3nt: TGTGCCAGCAGCCAAGAGACAGGACCGAGCGAGACCCAGTACTTC

v_gene: TRBV5-4
len: 13
j_gene: TRBJ1-5
d_gene: TRBD1
abundance: -
CDR3aa: CASSLGQGQPQHF
CDR3nt: TGTGCCAGCAGCTTGGGACAGGGTCAGCCCCAGCATTTT

v_gene: TRBV28
len: 14
j_gene: TRBJ2-2
d_gene: TRBD1
abundance: -
CDR3aa: CASRGTGFPGELFF
CDR3nt: TGTGCCAGCAGGGGGACAGGTTTTCCCGGGGAGCTGTTTTTT

v_gene: TRBV15
len: 15
j_gene: TRBJ2-5
d_gene: -
abundance: -
CDR3aa: CATSRDQGLQETQYF
CDR3nt: TGTGCCACCAGCAGAGATCAGGGTCTCCAAGAGACCCAGTACTTC

v_gene: TRBV14
len: 14
j_gene: TRBJ2-3
d_gene: -
abundance: -
CDR3aa: CASSPRESTDTQYF
CDR3nt: TGTGCCAGCAGCCCTAGGGAGAGCACAGATACGCAGTATTTT

v_gene: TRBV7-8
len: 17
j_gene: TRBJ2-2
d_gene: TRBD2
abundance: once
CDR3aa: CASTNPGGIARTGELFF
CDR3nt: TGTGCCAGCACCAACCCCGGGGGGATAGCGCGCACCGGGGAGCTGTTTTTT

v_gene: TRBV9
len: 14
j_gene: TRBJ1-1
d_gene: -
abundance: -
CDR3aa: CASSVGVLDTEAFF
CDR3nt: TGTGCCAGCAGCGTAGGCGTGTTGGACACTGAAGCTTTCTTT

v_gene: TRBV19
len: 15
j_gene: TRBJ1-4
d_gene: -
abundance: -
CDR3aa: CASSIRAGDNEKLFF
CDR3nt: TGTGCCAGTAGTATACGGGCAGGGGATAATGAAAAACTGTTTTTT

v_gene: TRBV27
len: 14
j_gene: TRBJ1-3
d_gene: TRBD1
abundance: -
CDR3aa: CASSLAGGGNTIYF
CDR3nt: TGTGCCAGCAGTTTGGCAGGGGGAGGAAACACCATATATTTT

v_gene: TRBV6-1
len: 12
j_gene: TRBJ2-1
d_gene: -
abundance: once
CDR3aa: CASSSGDNEQFF
CDR3nt: TGTGCCAGCAGTTCAGGGGACAATGAGCAGTTCTTC

v_gene: TRBV7-9
len: 15
j_gene: TRBJ1-2
d_gene: -
abundance: -
CDR3aa: CASSSHPQGSYGYTF
CDR3nt: TGTGCCAGCAGCTCGCACCCCCAGGGATCCTATGGCTACACCTTC

v_gene: TRBV28
len: 13
j_gene: TRBJ2-7
d_gene: -
abundance: -
CDR3aa: CASSSDMPHEQYF
CDR3nt: TGTGCCAGCAGTTCCGACATGCCCCACGAGCAGTACTTC

v_gene: TRBV11-2
len: 15
j_gene: TRBJ2-7
d_gene: -
abundance: -
CDR3aa: CASSPAVRNSYEQYF
CDR3nt: TGTGCCAGCAGCCCCGCCGTCAGGAATTCCTACGAGCAGTACTTC

v_gene: TRBV7-3
len: 15
j_gene: TRBJ1-2
d_gene: -
abundance: few
CDR3aa: CASSDHLDRSLGYTF
CDR3nt: TGTGCCAGCAGCGACCACTTAGACAGGTCGTTGGGCTACACCTTC

v_gene: TRBV5-1
len: 16
j_gene: TRBJ1-1
d_gene: TRBD1
abundance: -
CDR3aa: CASSPYRTGENTEAFF
CDR3nt: TGCGCCAGCAGTCCCTACCGGACAGGAGAGAACACTGAAGCTTTCTTT

v_gene: TRBV15
len: 18
j_gene: TRBJ1-2
d_gene: -
abundance: -
CDR3aa: CATSPQAGRAGSNYGYTF
CDR3nt: TGTGCCACCAGCCCCCAGGCGGGCCGTGCAGGATCTAACTATGGCTACACCTTC

v_gene: TRBV7-9
len: 13
j_gene: TRBJ1-5
d_gene: -
abundance: -
CDR3aa: CASSLGTIGPQHF
CDR3nt: TGTGCCAGCAGCTTAGGGACAATCGGGCCCCAGCATTTT

v_gene: TRBV4-1
len: 17
j_gene: TRBJ2-1
d_gene: TRBD2
abundance: -
CDR3aa: CASRRLAGEFSPNEQFF
CDR3nt: TGCGCCAGCAGACGACTAGCGGGAGAGTTTTCACCCAATGAGCAGTTCTTC

v_gene: TRBV6-1
len: 15
j_gene: TRBJ2-7
d_gene: -
abundance: -
CDR3aa: CASQQYRGTTYEQYF
CDR3nt: TGTGCCTCACAGCAGTATCGCGGGACCACCTACGAGCAGTACTTC

v_gene: TRBV5-4
len: 15
j_gene: TRBJ2-7
d_gene: -
abundance: -
CDR3aa: CASSLDGQAIYEQYF
CDR3nt: TGTGCCAGCAGCTTGGATGGGCAGGCGATCTACGAGCAGTACTTC

v_gene: TRBV28
len: 14
j_gene: TRBJ1-1
d_gene: TRBD1
abundance: -
CDR3aa: CASSQYRGFGEAFF
CDR3nt: TGTGCCAGCAGTCAGTACAGGGGGTTTGGTGAAGCTTTCTTT

v_gene: TRBV5-8
len: 17
j_gene: TRBJ2-3
d_gene: TRBD2
abundance: -
CDR3aa: CASSLLLTSGSIDTQYF
CDR3nt: TGTGCCAGCAGCTTGTTGTTGACTAGCGGGAGTATAGATACGCAGTATTTT

v_gene: TRBV29-1
len: 11
j_gene: TRBJ2-7
d_gene: -
abundance: -
CDR3aa: CSVDDRYEQYF
CDR3nt: TGCAGCGTTGATGACAGATACGAGCAGTACTTC

v_gene: TRBV7-9
len: 14
j_gene: TRBJ1-2
d_gene: -
abundance: -
CDR3aa: CSSSPGQNFYGYTF
CDR3nt: TGTTCCAGCAGCCCAGGACAGAACTTCTATGGCTACACCTTC

v_gene: TRBV7-8
len: 16
j_gene: TRBJ2-3
d_gene: -
abundance: -
CDR3aa: CASSLAGPGPVDTQYF
CDR3nt: TGTGCCAGCAGCTTAGCGGGGCCAGGGCCGGTGGATACGCAGTATTTT

v_gene: TRBV6-6
len: 16
j_gene: TRBJ1-4
d_gene: -
abundance: -
CDR3aa: CASSYVGGQLNEKLFF
CDR3nt: TGTGCCAGCAGTTATGTCGGTGGACAGTTAAATGAAAAACTGTTTTTT

v_gene: TRBV10-3
len: 13
j_gene: TRBJ1-4
d_gene: -
abundance: -
CDR3aa: CAVGQSGIEKLFF
CDR3nt: TGTGCCGTCGGACAGTCCGGTATAGAAAAACTGTTTTTT

v_gene: TRBV9
len: 13
j_gene: TRBJ2-5
d_gene: -
abundance: -
CDR3aa: CASSEIRQETQYF
CDR3nt: TGTGCCAGCAGCGAAATCAGGCAAGAGACCCAGTACTTC

v_gene: TRBV7-8
len: 18
j_gene: TRBJ2-1
d_gene: TRBD2
abundance: -
CDR3aa: CASRRTSGGASSYNEQFF
CDR3nt: TGTGCCAGCAGACGGACTAGCGGGGGGGCGAGCTCCTACAATGAGCAGTTCTTC

v_gene: TRBV27
len: 19
j_gene: TRBJ2-7
d_gene: TRBD2
abundance: -
CDR3aa: CASIPWTSGGNKRWYEQYF
CDR3nt: TGTGCCAGCATCCCTTGGACTAGCGGGGGAAATAAGAGATGGTACGAGCAGTACTTC